Listed below are T cell receptor beta chains from one sample, sequenced in a study of human T cells and chemical hapten exposure. TCRdb re-derived calls from the RACE reads in MiXCR, one entry per CDR3 protein. The sample holds a few hundred thousand distinct CDR3 sequences, under 6.5% seen once. The sequenced sample was whole blood, obtained in connection with sensitization to the hapten diphenylcyclopropenone (DPC). The receptors here all came from a woman under 30 with alopecia areata. Some clones in this sample may be carry-over from other donors' samples. Each CDR3 is given with its conserved first and last residue.

j_call v_call cdr3_aa
TRBJ2-7 TRBV20-1 CSAREDDGAYEQYF
TRBJ2-3 TRBV27 CASNGGIVGEQYF
TRBJ2-2 TRBV6-5 CASRQQGTVTGELFF
TRBJ2-3 TRBV10-3 CATLPGDGADTQYF
TRBJ1-2 TRBV6-5 CASSYSRDRGKGYTF
TRBJ1-2 TRBV12-3/TRBV12-4 CASKTQGEVGGYTF
TRBJ1-1 TRBV6-5 CASSRGDTEAFF
TRBJ2-3 TRBV5-1 CASSIGTTLTDTQYF
TRBJ1-1 TRBV9 CASSVALNTEAFF
TRBJ1-1 TRBV10-3 CAIREKRDTEAFF
TRBJ1-2 TRBV3-1 CASSQDIQGRYTF
TRBJ1-6 TRBV12-3/TRBV12-4 CASRSGTGDNSPLHF
TRBJ1-6 TRBV27 CASSWQASPNSPLHF
TRBJ1-2 TRBV11-2 CASSLGVSHYGYTF
TRBJ1-1 TRBV6-2/TRBV6-3 CASTITRGGFETEAFF
TRBJ2-1 TRBV20-1 CSARGYNEQFF
TRBJ2-6 TRBV19 CASSLGVLSGANVLTF
TRBJ1-5 TRBV5-1 CASSLGQENQPQHF
TRBJ2-5 TRBV27 CASSSPGREGGTQYF
TRBJ2-3 TRBV6-6 CATVDRDRLVSTDTQYF
TRBJ2-1 TRBV4-1 CASSQSWTGDEQFF